The TCR beta chain described here comes from a study of blood T cell repertoires in COVID-19. Study overall: The analysed material was cDNA or gDNA that came from T cells, B-cell-depleted T cells, or PBMCs.

The repertoire was sequenced with immunoSEQ multiplex PCR; TCRdb's copy has only in-frame clones and lacks some. The data hold hundreds of thousands of clones, with about 83% observed a single time. Participant age was roughly 18 to 90 years, and participants resided in fewer than 25 US areas. The CDR3 spans 16 residues. V dropped 3 bases and J dropped 4; count of bases not matched to a gene: 9. Germline V gene sequence: CDR1 SGHRS, CDR2 YFSETQ. This sequence joins TRBV5-1 and TRBJ2-2; 7 bases line up with TRBD1. Source material: PBMCs or T cells enriched from blood (not recorded which). This receptor was identified in a woman aged 40-49 years who had recovered from COVID-19. In DNA form, the CDR3 reads TGCGCCAGCAGCTCGTTACAGGGGTCGAGCACCGGGGAGCTGTTTTTT. Residues: CASSSLQGSSTGELFF.